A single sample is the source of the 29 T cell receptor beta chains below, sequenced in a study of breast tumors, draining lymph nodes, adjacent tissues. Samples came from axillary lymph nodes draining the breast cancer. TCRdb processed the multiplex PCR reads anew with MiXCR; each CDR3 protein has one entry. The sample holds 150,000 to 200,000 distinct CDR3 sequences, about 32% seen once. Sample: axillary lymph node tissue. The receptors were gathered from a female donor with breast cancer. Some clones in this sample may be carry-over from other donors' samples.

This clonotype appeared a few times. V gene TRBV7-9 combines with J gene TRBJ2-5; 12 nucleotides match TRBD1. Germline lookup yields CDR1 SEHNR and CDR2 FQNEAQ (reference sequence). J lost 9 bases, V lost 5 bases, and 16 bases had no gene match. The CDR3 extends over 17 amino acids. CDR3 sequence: CASSPRGTGGRMGPQYF. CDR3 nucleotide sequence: TGTGCCAGCAGCCCTAGGGGGACAGGGGGCCGTATGGGGCCCCAGTACTTC.

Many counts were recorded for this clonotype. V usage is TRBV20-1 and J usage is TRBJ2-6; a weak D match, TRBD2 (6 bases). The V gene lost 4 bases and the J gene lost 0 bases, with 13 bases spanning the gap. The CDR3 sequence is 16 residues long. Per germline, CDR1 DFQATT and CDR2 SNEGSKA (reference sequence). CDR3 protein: CSATPGGPSGANVLTF. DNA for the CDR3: TGCAGTGCTACCCCCGGGGGACCCTCTGGGGCCAACGTCCTGACTTTC.

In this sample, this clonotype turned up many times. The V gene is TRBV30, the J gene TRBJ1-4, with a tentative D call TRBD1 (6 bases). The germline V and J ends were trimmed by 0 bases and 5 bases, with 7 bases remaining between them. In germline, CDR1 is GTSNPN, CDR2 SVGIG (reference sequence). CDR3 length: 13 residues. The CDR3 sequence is CAWSVQGNEKLFF. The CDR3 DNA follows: TGTGCCTGGAGTGTACAGGGCAATGAAAAACTGTTTTTT.

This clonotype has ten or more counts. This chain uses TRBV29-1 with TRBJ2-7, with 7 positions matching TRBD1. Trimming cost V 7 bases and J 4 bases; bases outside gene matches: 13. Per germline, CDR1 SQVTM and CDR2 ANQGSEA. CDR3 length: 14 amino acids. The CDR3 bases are TGCAGCGACGCGACCGGGACAGCCGATTACGAGCAGTACTTC. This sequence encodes CSDATGTADYEQYF.

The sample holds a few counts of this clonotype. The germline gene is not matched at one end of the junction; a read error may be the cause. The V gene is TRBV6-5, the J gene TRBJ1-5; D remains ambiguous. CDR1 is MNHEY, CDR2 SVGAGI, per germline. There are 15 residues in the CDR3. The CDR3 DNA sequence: TGTGCCAGCAGTCACTCTCCGGCGGGAAATCAGCCCCAGCATTTT. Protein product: CASSHSPAGNQPQHF.

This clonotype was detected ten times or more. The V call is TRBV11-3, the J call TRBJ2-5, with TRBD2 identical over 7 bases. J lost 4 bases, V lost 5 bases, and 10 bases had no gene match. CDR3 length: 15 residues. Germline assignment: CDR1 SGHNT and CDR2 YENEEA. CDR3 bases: TGTGCCAGCAGCCCGGGGAGCGGGGACCGAGAGACCCAGTACTTC. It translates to CASSPGSGDRETQYF.

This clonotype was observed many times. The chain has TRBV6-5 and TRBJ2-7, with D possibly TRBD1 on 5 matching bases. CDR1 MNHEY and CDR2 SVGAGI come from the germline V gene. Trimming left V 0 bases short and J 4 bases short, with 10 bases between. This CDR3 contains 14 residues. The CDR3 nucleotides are TGTGCCAGCAGTTACTCCAGGGATAGGTACGAGCAGTACTTC. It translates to CASSYSRDRYEQYF.

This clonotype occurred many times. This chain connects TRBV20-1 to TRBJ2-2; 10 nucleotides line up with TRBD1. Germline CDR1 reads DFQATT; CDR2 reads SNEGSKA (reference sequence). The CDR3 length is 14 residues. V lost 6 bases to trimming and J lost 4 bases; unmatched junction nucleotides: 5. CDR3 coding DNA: TGCAGTGCCAGCGGGGACAGGGGCACCGGGGAGCTGTTTTTT. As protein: CSASGDRGTGELFF.

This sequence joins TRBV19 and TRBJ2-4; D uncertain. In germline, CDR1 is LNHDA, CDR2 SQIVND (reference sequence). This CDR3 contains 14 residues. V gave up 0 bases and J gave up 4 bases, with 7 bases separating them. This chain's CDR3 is CASSIDYSKNIQYF. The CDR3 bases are TGTGCCAGTAGTATAGATTACAGTAAAAACATTCAGTACTTC. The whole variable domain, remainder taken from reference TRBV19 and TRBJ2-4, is DGGITQSPKYLFRKEGQNVTLSCEQNLNHDAMYWYRQDPGQGLRLIYYSQIVNDFQKGDIAEGYSVSREKKESFPLTVTSAQKNPTAFYLCASSIDYSKNIQYFGAGTRLSVL.

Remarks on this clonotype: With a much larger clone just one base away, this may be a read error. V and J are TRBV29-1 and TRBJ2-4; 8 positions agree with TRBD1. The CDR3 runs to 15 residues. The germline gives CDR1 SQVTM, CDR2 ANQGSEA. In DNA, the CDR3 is TGCAGCGCCAAGCCCTCAGGGGGCGCCAAAAACATTCAGTGCTTC. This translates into CSAKPSGGAKNIQCF.

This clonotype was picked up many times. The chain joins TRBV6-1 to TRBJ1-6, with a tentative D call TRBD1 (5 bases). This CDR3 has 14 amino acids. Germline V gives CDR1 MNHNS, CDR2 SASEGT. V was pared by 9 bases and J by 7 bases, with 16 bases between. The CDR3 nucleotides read TGTGCCAGTTCCCCGGGACTGAGAAATTCACCCCTCCACTTT. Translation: CASSPGLRNSPLHF.

CDR3 sequence: CAWSPDSGTEAFF. DNA for the CDR3: TGTGCCTGGAGCCCGGACAGCGGCACTGAAGCTTTCTTT. This sequence joins TRBV30 and TRBJ1-1; D possibly corresponds to TRBD1 (6 bases). The germline V gene encodes CDR1 GTSNPN and CDR2 SVGIG (reference sequence). The V end was cut by 3 bases, the J end by 4 bases, with 12 bases between. The CDR3 loop spans 13 amino acids. The whole variable domain, filled in from reference TRBV30 and TRBJ1-1, reads SQTIHQWPATLVQPVGSPLSLECTVEGTSNPNLYWYRQAAGRGLQLLFYSVGIGQISSEVPQNLSASRPQDRQFILSSKKLLLSDSGFYLCAWSPDSGTEAFFGQGTRLTVV.

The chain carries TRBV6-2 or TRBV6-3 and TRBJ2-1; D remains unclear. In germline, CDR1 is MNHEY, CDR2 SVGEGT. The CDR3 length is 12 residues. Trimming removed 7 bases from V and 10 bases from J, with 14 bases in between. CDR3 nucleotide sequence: TGTGCCAGCACCATGACTCCGCGGGAGCAGTTCTTC. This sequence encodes CASTMTPREQFF.

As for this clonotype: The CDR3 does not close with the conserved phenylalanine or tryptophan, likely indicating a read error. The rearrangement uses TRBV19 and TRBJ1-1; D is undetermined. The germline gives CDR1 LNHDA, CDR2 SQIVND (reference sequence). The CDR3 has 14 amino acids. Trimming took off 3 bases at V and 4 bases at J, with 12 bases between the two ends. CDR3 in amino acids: CASSMSYRGTEAFL. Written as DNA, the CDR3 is TGTGCCAGTAGTATGTCCTATCGGGGCACTGAAGCTTTCCTT.

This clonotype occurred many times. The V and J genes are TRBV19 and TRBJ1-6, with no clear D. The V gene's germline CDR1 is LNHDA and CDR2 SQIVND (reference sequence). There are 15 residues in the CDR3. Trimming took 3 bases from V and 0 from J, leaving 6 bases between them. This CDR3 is CASSMGFSYNSPLHF. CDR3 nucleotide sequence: TGTGCCAGTAGTATGGGGTTCTCCTATAATTCACCCCTCCACTTT.

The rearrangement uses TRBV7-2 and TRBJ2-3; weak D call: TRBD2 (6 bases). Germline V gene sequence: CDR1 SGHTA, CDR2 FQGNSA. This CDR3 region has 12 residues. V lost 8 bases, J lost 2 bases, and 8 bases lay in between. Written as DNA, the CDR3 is TGTGCCAGCGGGGGGACCACAGATACGCAGTATTTT. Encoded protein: CASGGTTDTQYF.

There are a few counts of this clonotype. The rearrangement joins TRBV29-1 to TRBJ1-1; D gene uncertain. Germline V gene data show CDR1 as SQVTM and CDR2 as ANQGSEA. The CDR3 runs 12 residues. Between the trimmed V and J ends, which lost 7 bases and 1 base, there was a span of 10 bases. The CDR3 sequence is CSARTENTEAFF. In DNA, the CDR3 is TGCAGCGCGCGGACGGAGAACACTGAAGCTTTCTTT.

CDR3 DNA sequence: TGTGCCACCAGTGAAGCTGACGGAGGATTCTATGGCTACACCTTC. This codes for CATSEADGGFYGYTF. The chain uses TRBV24-1 and TRBJ1-2; D remains unclear. Trimming pared 4 bases from V and 4 bases from J, leaving 15 bases between. CDR1 is KGHDR and CDR2 is SFDVKD in the germline V gene. The CDR3 is 15 amino acids.

CDR3 region: CASSLRGATSSPLHF. In DNA, the CDR3 is TGCGCCAGCAGTTTAAGAGGGGCTACGAGTTCACCCCTCCACTTT. This rearrangement joins TRBV5-1 to TRBJ1-6, with D maybe TRBD1 (5 bases). The V and J ends lost 5 bases and 9 bases respectively, with 18 bases between them. The CDR3 is 15 residues long. The germline V gene encodes CDR1 SGHRS and CDR2 YFSETQ. Complete variable domain (other parts from reference TRBV5-1 and TRBJ1-6): KAGVTQTPRYLIKTRGQQVTLSCSPISGHRSVSWYQQTPGQGLQFLFEYFSETQRNKGNFPGRFSGRQFSNSRSEMNVSTLELGDSALYLCASSLRGATSSPLHFGNGTRLTVT.

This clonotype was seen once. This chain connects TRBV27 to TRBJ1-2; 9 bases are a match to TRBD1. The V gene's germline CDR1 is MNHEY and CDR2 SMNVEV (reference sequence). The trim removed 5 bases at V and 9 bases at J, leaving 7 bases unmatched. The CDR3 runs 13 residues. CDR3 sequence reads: CASSPGTGSSYTF. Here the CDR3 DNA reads TGTGCCAGCAGTCCGGGGACAGGGTCAAGCTACACCTTC.

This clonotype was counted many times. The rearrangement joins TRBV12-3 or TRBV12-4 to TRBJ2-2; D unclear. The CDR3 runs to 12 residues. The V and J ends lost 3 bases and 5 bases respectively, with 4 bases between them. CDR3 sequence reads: CASSFETGELFF. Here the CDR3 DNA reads TGTGCCAGCAGTTTCGAGACCGGGGAGCTGTTTTTT.

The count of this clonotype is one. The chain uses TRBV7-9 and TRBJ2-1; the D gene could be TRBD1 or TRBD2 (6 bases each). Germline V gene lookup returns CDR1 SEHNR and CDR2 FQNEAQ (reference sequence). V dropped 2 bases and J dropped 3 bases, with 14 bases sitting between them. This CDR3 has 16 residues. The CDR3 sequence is CASSLMGGDGYNEQFF. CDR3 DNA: TGTGCCAGCAGCTTAATGGGGGGCGATGGCTACAATGAGCAGTTCTTC. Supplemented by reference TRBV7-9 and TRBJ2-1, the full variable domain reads DTGVSQNPRHKITKRGQNVTFRCDPISEHNRLYWYRQTLGQGPEFLTYFQNEAQLEKSRLLSDRFSAERPKGSFSTLEIQRTEQGDSAMYLCASSLMGGDGYNEQFFGPGTRLTVL.

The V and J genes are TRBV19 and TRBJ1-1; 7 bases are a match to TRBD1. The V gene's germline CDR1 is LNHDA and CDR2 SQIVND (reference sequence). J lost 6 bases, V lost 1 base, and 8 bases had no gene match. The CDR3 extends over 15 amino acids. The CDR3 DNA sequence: TGTGCCAGTAGTATAGCGGTAGGGGGCGCGGCTGAAGCTTTCTTT. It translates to CASSIAVGGAAEAFF.

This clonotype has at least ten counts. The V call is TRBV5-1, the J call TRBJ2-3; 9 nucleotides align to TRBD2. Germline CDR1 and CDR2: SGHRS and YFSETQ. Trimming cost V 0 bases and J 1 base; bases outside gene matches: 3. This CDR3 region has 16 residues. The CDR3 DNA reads TGCGCCAGCAGCTTGGATAGCGGGGGACGCACAGATACGCAGTATTTT. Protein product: CASSLDSGGRTDTQYF.

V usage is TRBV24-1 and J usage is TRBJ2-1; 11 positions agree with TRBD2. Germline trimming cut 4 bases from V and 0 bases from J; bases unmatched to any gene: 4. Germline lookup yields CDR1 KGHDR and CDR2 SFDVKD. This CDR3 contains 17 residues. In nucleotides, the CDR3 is TGTGCCACCAGTGAACCTAGCGGGGGGTACTCCTACAATGAGCAGTTCTTC. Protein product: CATSEPSGGYSYNEQFF.

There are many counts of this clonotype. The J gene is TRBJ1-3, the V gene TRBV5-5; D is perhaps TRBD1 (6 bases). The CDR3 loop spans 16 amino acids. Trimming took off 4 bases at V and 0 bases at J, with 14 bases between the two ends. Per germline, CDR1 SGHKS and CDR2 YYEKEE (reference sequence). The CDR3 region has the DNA TGTGCCAGCAGCCCATCCGACAGGTTCTCTGGAAACACCATATATTTT. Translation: CASSPSDRFSGNTIYF.

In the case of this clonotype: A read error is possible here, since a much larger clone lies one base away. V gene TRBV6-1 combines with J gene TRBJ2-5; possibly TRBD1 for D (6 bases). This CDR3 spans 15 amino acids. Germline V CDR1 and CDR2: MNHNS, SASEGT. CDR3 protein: CAISEAFDRGETQYF. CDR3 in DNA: TGTGCCATCAGTGAAGCTTTTGATAGGGGGGAGACCCAGTACTTC.

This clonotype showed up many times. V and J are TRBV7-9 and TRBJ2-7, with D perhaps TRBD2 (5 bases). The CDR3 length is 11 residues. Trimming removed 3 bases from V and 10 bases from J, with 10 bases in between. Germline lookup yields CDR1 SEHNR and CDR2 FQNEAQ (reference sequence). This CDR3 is CASSFGGFQYF. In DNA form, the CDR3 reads TGTGCCAGCAGCTTTGGAGGATTTCAGTACTTC.

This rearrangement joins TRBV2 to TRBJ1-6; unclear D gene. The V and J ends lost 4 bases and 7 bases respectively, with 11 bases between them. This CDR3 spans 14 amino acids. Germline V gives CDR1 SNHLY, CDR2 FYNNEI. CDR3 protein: CASSALGTNSPLHF. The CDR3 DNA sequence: TGTGCCAGCAGTGCGCTCGGCACCAATTCACCCCTCCACTTT. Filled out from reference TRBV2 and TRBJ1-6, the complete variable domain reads EPEVTQTPSHQVTQMGQEVILRCVPISNHLYFYWYRQILGQKVEFLVSFYNNEISEKSEIFDDQFSVERPDGSNFTLKIRSTKLEDSAMYFCASSALGTNSPLHFGNGTRLTVT.